The 15 T cell receptor beta chains given below trace back to one sample, sequenced in a study of T cell responses to AZD1222 COVID-19 vaccine. Using immunoSEQ multiplex PCR, the repertoire was profiled, and TCRdb retains in-frame clones only, with some absent. The table has some 130,000 clones, roughly 85% seen once. This sample comprised peripheral blood, obtained on day 0 of AZD1222 vaccination. The receptors stem from an adult in good health.

This sequence joins TRBV19 and TRBJ1-1, with D possibly being TRBD1 (5 bases). Trimming cost V 2 bases and J 2 bases, with 12 bases left between them. The CDR3 loop spans 15 amino acids. Germline V CDR1 and CDR2: LNHDA, SQIVND (reference sequence). The CDR3 coding sequence is TGTGCCAGTAGTATAAGCCAGGGAGCTAACACTGAAGCTTTCTTT. Translating it yields CASSISQGANTEAFF.

This clone showed up many times. The chain is built from TRBV9 and TRBJ1-1; no firm D call. Germline V lookup: CDR1 SGDLS, CDR2 YYNGEE. This CDR3 contains 12 residues. The V end lost 0 bases, the J end lost 4 bases, and 4 bases lay between the germline ends. The chain's CDR3 is CASSVGGTEAFF. The DNA for the CDR3 is TGTGCCAGCAGCGTAGGAGGCACTGAAGCTTTCTTT.

The chain has TRBV9 and TRBJ2-7, with 7 bases lining up with TRBD1. Germline V gene lookup returns CDR1 SGDLS and CDR2 YYNGEE. V lost 3 bases, J lost 3 bases, and 6 bases stayed unmatched. This CDR3 has 14 residues. CDR3 sequence reads: CASSATGMDYEQYF. DNA of the CDR3: TGTGCCAGCAGCGCGACAGGGATGGACTACGAGCAGTACTTC.

This chain connects TRBV9 to TRBJ1-1, with unresolved D. V was shortened by 2 bases and J by 1 base, with 12 bases between the two germline ends. The V gene's germline CDR1 is SGDLS and CDR2 YYNGEE. The CDR3 has 15 residues. CDR3 protein: CASSVEVFGNTEAFF. For the CDR3, the DNA is TGTGCCAGCAGCGTTGAGGTCTTTGGGAACACTGAAGCTTTCTTT.

The rearrangement joins TRBV7-9 to TRBJ2-7; 8 bases line up with TRBD1. Germline CDR1 is SEHNR and CDR2 is FQNEAQ (reference sequence). The CDR3 covers 15 residues. The junction had 6 bases not matched to a gene; V was cut back by 5 bases and J by 0 bases. The CDR3 is CASSPTGVSSYEQYF. CDR3 coding DNA: TGTGCCAGCAGCCCGACAGGGGTCAGCTCCTACGAGCAGTACTTC.

This clone was detected once. This chain links TRBV27 with TRBJ1-4, with D perhaps TRBD1 (6 bases). V lost 3 bases and J 5 bases, leaving 13 bases between the germline ends. CDR3 length equals 15 residues. The germline V gene has CDR1 MNHEY and CDR2 SMNVEV (reference sequence). The CDR3 bases are TGTGCCAGCAGTTTGATCGAGGGGGTAAATGAAAAACTGTTTTTT. This gives the protein CASSLIEGVNEKLFF.

This chain joins TRBV13 and TRBJ1-3, with unresolved D. The CDR3 loop spans 11 amino acids. Trimming took 5 bases from V and 7 from J, leaving 6 bases between them. Germline values: CDR1 PRHDT, CDR2 FYEKMQ (reference sequence). This chain's CDR3 is CASSPRNTIYF. The CDR3 region has the DNA TGTGCCAGCAGCCCTCGGAACACCATATATTTT.

The chain employs TRBV14 and TRBJ2-3, with D unclear. V was shortened by 1 base and J by 0 bases, with 8 bases between the two germline ends. Looked up from germline, CDR1 is SGHDN and CDR2 is FVKESK. CDR3 length: 15 amino acids. The CDR3 nucleotides are TGTGCCAGCAGCCAAGGTATTATCAGCACAGATACGCAGTATTTT. Protein sequence: CASSQGIISTDTQYF.

Points on this clone: One end of the junction fails to match germline, which may point to a read error. This sample also contains other DNA sequences that code for the same CDR3. The chain employs TRBV3-1 (or the pseudogene TRBV3-2) and TRBJ1-6; D might be TRBD1 (6 bases). The germline V gene encodes CDR1 LGHDT and CDR2 YNNKEL (reference sequence). The CDR3 totals 17 residues. CDR3 loop: CASSQDSGGGSNSPLHF. Here the CDR3 DNA reads TGTGCCAGTAGCCAAGACTCAGGAGGGGGTAGTAATTCACCCCTCCACTTT.

This clone was recorded only once. This chain links TRBV7-9 with TRBJ1-1; possibly TRBD1 for D (5 bases). The CDR3 spans 15 residues. Germline CDR1 reads SEHNR; CDR2 reads FQNEAQ (reference sequence). V was cut by 5 bases and J by 5 bases, with 18 bases left in between. The CDR3, as DNA: TGTGCCAGCAGCGCCCCGTGGGGGGAGCGAACTGAAGCTTTCTTT. Translated, it gives CASSAPWGERTEAFF.

The chain recombines TRBV11-3 with TRBJ2-1, with 7 bases aligning to TRBD1. Germline lookup yields CDR1 SGHNT and CDR2 YENEEA. V dropped 5 bases and J dropped 9; count of bases not matched to a gene: 7. This CDR3 contains 13 residues. The CDR3 sequence is CASSLGTAGEQFF. CDR3 bases: TGTGCCAGCAGCCTAGGGACAGCCGGTGAGCAGTTCTTC. The full variable domain, completed using reference TRBV11-3 and TRBJ2-1, is EAGVVQSPRYKIIEKKQPVAFWCNPISGHNTLYWYLQNLGQGPELLIRYENEEAVDDSQLPKDRFSAERLKGVDSTLKIQPAELGDSAVYLCASSLGTAGEQFFGPGTRLTVL.

This rearrangement joins TRBV27 to TRBJ1-2; 9 bases are a match to TRBD1. CDR1 MNHEY and CDR2 SMNVEV come from the germline V gene (reference sequence). This CDR3 spans 14 amino acids. The J segment lost 4 bases and the V segment lost 6 bases, leaving 6 bases of the junction unmatched. This CDR3 is CASSQQTGGYGYTF. CDR3 bases: TGTGCCAGCAGCCAACAGACAGGGGGCTATGGCTACACCTTC.

This sequence joins TRBV6-5 and TRBJ2-7; D is ambiguous. Germline V CDR1 and CDR2: MNHEY, SVGAGI. This CDR3 spans 13 amino acids. The V end lost 7 bases, the J end lost 2 bases, and 12 bases lay between the germline ends. CDR3 DNA: TGTGCCAGCACCATACATAGCACCTACGAGCAGTACTTC. The encoded protein is CASTIHSTYEQYF.

The chain employs TRBV19 and TRBJ1-1, with TRBD1 matching over 8 bases. Germline values: CDR1 LNHDA, CDR2 SQIVND (reference sequence). The CDR3 has 15 residues. Trimming cost V 5 bases and J 3 bases; bases outside gene matches: 8. The CDR3 region has the DNA TGTGCCAGTAGTCTCTGGACAGGGATTGACACTGAAGCTTTCTTT. As protein: CASSLWTGIDTEAFF.

Of note for this clone: An end of the junction differs from the germline gene, which may be a read error. The V call is TRBV25-1, the J call TRBJ2-7; 7 positions agree with TRBD1. Germline V gene lookup returns CDR1 MGHDK and CDR2 SYGVNS. The CDR3 has 15 amino acids. The CDR3 sequence: CASSGDSFLSSAIHF. The CDR3 DNA is TGTGCCAGCAGTGGGGACAGTTTCCTGAGTTCCGCCATTCACTTC.